Below, one T cell receptor (delta chain) is given with its context. TCRdb attributes to this sequence the protein of a much larger clone, which differs from the DNA translation at residue 9; a read error is likely, and the protein displayed is translated from the DNA. CDR3 length: 18 amino acids. J lost 0 bases, V lost 3 bases, and 14 bases had no gene match. The V gene's germline CDR1 is GEAIGNYY and CDR2 EKD. The data stem from a study of gamma-delta T cells after stem cell transplantation. TCRdb re-analyzed the RT-PCR reads via CATT. The sample consists of approximately 2,900 delta-chain clones, just over 2.5% of them appearing once.

This receptor was identified in a human donor. It is not recorded whose cells these are; they may come from a transplant donor. V is TRDV2 and J is TRDJ1, with 8 positions matching TRDD3. The sequenced sample was gamma-delta T cells. The CDR3 region is CACDAVLGGTRDTDKLIF. In DNA, the CDR3 is TGTGCCTGTGACGCCGTACTGGGGGGTACGCGGGACACCGATAAACTCATCTTT.